This T cell receptor (beta chain) derives from a study of long-term antiretroviral therapy in people with HIV (dated 2022 in TCRdb). The study in broad terms: The earliest samples were collected approximately a decade before the 2015 WHO recommendation for immediate ART, a period when ART was typically delayed until CD4 counts fell. A retrospective serial study tested whether ART initiation and durable HIV suppression were associated with changes in peripheral blood TRB repertoire composition and diversity. A total of 192 cryopreserved PBMC samples were contributed to the cohort by 30 adults with confirmed HIV infection, with samples collected serially over a mean of roughly six years (range 1-12). Among the roughly 30 participants with HIV, eleven were female. Test extractions of a monoclonal T-cell line alongside a few dozen polyclonal samples showed no cross-contamination during QIAcube processing.

To be included, a participant needed at least one PBMC sample from before ART initiation plus at least two post-ART samples. All participants with HIV were treated in the United States of America. Before DNA extraction, cryopreserved samples of about 0.95-10 million PBMC were thawed and then washed. At the time of the earliest PBMC sample, participants with HIV were aged between roughly 20 and 54 years. Each participant contributed PBMC samples from 1-4 timepoints before ART initiation and 2-8 timepoints after ART initiation, with a median of 7 samples. For every participant, serial HIV viral load, CD4+ T-cell count, ART history and demographic data were obtained. A Qiagen kit on a QIAcube was used to extract genomic DNA from unsorted PBMC, with samples processed in batches of 12. Details on this clone: What this receptor recognizes is not known. Base qualities are not provided; no much larger clone lies one nucleotide away.

The CDR3, cysteine through phenylalanine, is 16 amino acids long. Only CDR3 DNA remains: 48 bases, in frame from the first base. Reading the germline V gene gives CDR1 LGHNA and CDR2 YNFKEQ. The V end gives up 2 bases and the J end 0 bases, leaving 7 bases in the junction not matched to a gene. What the authors observed across the whole study: Since PBMC availability was limited, sequencing covered only the TCR beta chain, with no alpha chain pairing. Expanded TRB clones identified before ART initiation dominated the repertoire across all time points, though the dominance fluctuated and decreased in many PLHIV after ART. CDR3 length ranges in HIV repertoires were narrower than in controls, and network structure suggested an antigen-experienced repertoire with only a slight naive shift after ART. Inferences about post-ART repertoire changes are limited because no data were available on ART adherence, viral resistance or therapy changes. Because pre-ART samples had limited cell numbers, profiling was done on unsorted PBMC rather than on sorted CD4+ and CD8+ T cells. The samples span the years 2004 to 2017, and the ART regimens used at that time may not be as effective as current regimens. ART initiation was associated with a significant increase in TRB diversity, but diversity stayed significantly below transplant donor controls even after long-term ART.

The immunoSEQ hsTCRB v3.0 assay was used at survey level resolution for TRB variable region sequencing. TRB sequencing targeted a depth of about 40,000-50,000 T-cell genomes per sample. An Illumina MiSeq with a v3 150-cycle kit was used to sequence the pooled TRB libraries. As for the authors' bioinformatics: Repertoire analysis ran in R within a reproducible Nextflow workflow covering QC, data transformation and analysis. Custom analyses were implemented in LymphoSeq2, an R package for AIRR-Seq data exploration. After excluding a few samples that yielded fewer than 5000 total TRB sequences, 188 HIV repertoires remained for analysis. Among the approximately 200 retained HIV repertoires, some 60 were collected before ART initiation and around 130 after ART initiation. Each repertoire was downsampled to 5000 TRB nucleotide sequences, and summary statistics were averaged across 100 downsampling iterations. TRB sequences were retained for analysis only if CDR3 regions of at least seven amino acids were present. Diversity was measured with a Shannon entropy-derived clonality score and the Gini coefficient. Repertoire networks linked the top 5000 CDR3 amino acid sequences whenever two sequences differed by an edit distance of one. GLIPH2 predicted antigen specificity groups and MHC restriction for TRB CDR3 amino acid sequences. To flag known associations with CMV, EBV, HIV or tissue antigens, CDR3 amino acid sequences were compared against VDJdb and McPAS-TCR. Pre-ART, post-ART and control groups were compared with Wilcoxon signed-rank tests and Holm-Bonferroni correction. TCRdb retrieved this table from immuneACCESS and kept in-frame rearrangements only. Not all clones are present; in checked studies, unresolved V genes account for under half, and no reason is known for the remainder. D and trimming come from the DNA, and the V and J calls and clone size come from that table. The sample yields 35,000 to 45,000 clones; about 80% were counted once. About 5.8% of the sample is held by the ten biggest clonotypes.

The chain joins TRBV4-2 to TRBJ2-7, with 7 bases in between that match TRBD1. This sequence was found in a man aged 30-40 years with HIV. The sequencing here drew on unsorted PBMCs, taken 3.4 years after starting antiretroviral therapy. The sequenced DNA is TGTGCCAGCAGCCAACTAACCGGGACAGCCTCCTACGAGCAGTACTTC. This codes for CASSQLTGTASYEQYF.